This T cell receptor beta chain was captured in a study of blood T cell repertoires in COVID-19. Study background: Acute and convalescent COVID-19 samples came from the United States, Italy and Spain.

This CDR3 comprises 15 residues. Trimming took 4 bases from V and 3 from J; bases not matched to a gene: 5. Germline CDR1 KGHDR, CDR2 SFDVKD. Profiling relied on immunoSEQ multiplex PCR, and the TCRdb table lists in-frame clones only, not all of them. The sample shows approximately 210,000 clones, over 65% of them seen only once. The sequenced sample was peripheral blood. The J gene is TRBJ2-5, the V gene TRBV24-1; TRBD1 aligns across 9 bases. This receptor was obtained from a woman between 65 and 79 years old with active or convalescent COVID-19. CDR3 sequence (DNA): TGTGCCACCAGTGAATTAGGGGACAGGGAAGAGACCCAGTACTTC. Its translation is CATSELGDREETQYF.